The 27 T cell receptor beta chains presented below share a single source sample, sequenced in a study of prognosis after radiotherapy for stage I lung cancer. Amplification of TCR beta CDR3 from genomic DNA used two-round multiplex PCR. Each TRBV and TRBJ gene had its own primer in the first PCR round. One entry per CDR3 protein, called by TCRdb with MiXCR from the multiplex PCR reads. The sample carries fewer than 25,000 distinct CDR3 sequences, around 50% recorded once. Sequenced here: PBMCs, sampled before or after stereotactic body radiation therapy (not recorded which). These receptors were obtained from a donor aged 50 or older with non-small cell lung cancer.

This clonotype has ten or more counts. V usage is TRBV19 and J usage is TRBJ2-3; D might be TRBD2 (6 bases). Looked up from germline, CDR1 is LNHDA and CDR2 is SQIVND (reference sequence). V shed 0 bases and J shed 4 bases, with 14 bases lying between them. This CDR3 spans 16 amino acids. The CDR3 DNA is TGTGCCAGTAGTATAGAGGAGGGCAGATCTCCAGATACGCAGTATTTT. Translation: CASSIEEGRSPDTQYF.

This clonotype came up many times. The CDR3 sequence: CASSVGRGTEAFF. CDR3 nucleotides: TGTGCCAGCAGCGTAGGAAGGGGCACTGAAGCTTTCTTT. The chain carries TRBV9 and TRBJ1-1; weak D call: TRBD1 (5 bases). CDR3 length equals 13 residues. Trimming left V 0 bases short and J 4 bases short, with 7 bases between. Germline V CDR1 and CDR2: SGDLS, YYNGEE. Supplemented by reference TRBV9 and TRBJ1-1, the full variable domain reads DSGVTQTPKHLITATGQRVTLRCSPRSGDLSVYWYQQSLDQGLQFLIQYYNGEERAKGNILERFSAQQFPDLHSELNLSSLELGDSALYFCASSVGRGTEAFFGQGTRLTVV.

This clonotype has a count of ten or more. The chain links TRBV5-6 to TRBJ1-1; the D is unclear. Germline assignment: CDR1 SGHDT and CDR2 YYEEEE. Trimming removed 2 bases from V and 2 bases from J, with 4 bases in between. The CDR3 consists of 12 residues. CDR3 sequence: CASSFGNTEAFF. CDR3 in DNA: TGTGCCAGCAGCTTTGGTAACACTGAAGCTTTCTTT.

This sequence joins TRBV24-1 and TRBJ1-2; D is undetermined. Trimming removed 2 bases at V and 0 bases at J, with 9 bases between. Germline V CDR1 and CDR2: KGHDR, SFDVKD. The CDR3 length is 15 residues. DNA of the CDR3: TGTGCCACCAGTGATTCGAGACGGCCTAACTATGGCTACACCTTC. Amino acids: CATSDSRRPNYGYTF.

This clonotype has ten or more counts. The chain uses TRBV27 and TRBJ1-2, with a weak D call TRBD1 (5 bases). The CDR3 covers 15 residues. Between the trimmed V and J ends, which lost 6 bases and 8 bases, there was a span of 22 bases. Germline V gives CDR1 MNHEY, CDR2 SMNVEV (reference sequence). The CDR3 is CASRGQAGPSRGYTF. The CDR3 DNA follows: TGTGCCAGCAGGGGGCAGGCTGGGCCCTCTAGGGGCTACACCTTC.

A remark on this clonotype: One junction end disagrees with the germline gene, perhaps due to a read error. This chain joins TRBV4-1 and TRBJ1-6; 7 positions agree with TRBD1. Germline V gene sequence: CDR1 MGHRA, CDR2 YSYEKL. This CDR3 comprises 17 residues. Written as DNA, the CDR3 is TGCGCCGGCAGCCAAGGAGACAGGGCCACGTGCTCTTCACCCCTCCACTTT. It encodes CAGSQGDRATCSSPLHF.

Relative to its sample, this clonotype is medium-sized (0.01 to 0.1%). This chain connects TRBV19 to TRBJ2-6; D gene unclear. The germline V gene has CDR1 LNHDA and CDR2 SQIVND (reference sequence). Trimming took 6 bases from V and 0 from J, leaving 9 bases between them. The CDR3 spans 15 residues. The CDR3 here is CASSGASSGANVLTF. The CDR3 DNA sequence: TGTGCCAGTAGCGGAGCCTCCTCTGGGGCCAACGTCCTGACTTTC.

Notes on this clonotype: This probably arose from a read error, given a far larger clone one base away. This rearrangement joins TRBV6-4 to TRBJ2-1; D is unresolved. V was trimmed by 6 bases and J by 12 bases, leaving 21 bases between them. Germline CDR1 and CDR2: MRHNA and SNTAGT. This CDR3 has 14 amino acids. The CDR3 DNA sequence: TGTGCCAGCAGAAGAGGCGCAGGCGTTTTGGGGCAGTTCTTC. It yields the protein CASRRGAGVLGQFF.

This chain uses TRBV9 with TRBJ1-4, with D maybe TRBD1 (5 bases). V lost 4 bases to trimming and J lost 0 bases, with 16 bases between them. The CDR3 is 17 residues long. Germline V gene sequence: CDR1 SGDLS, CDR2 YYNGEE. The CDR3 region has the DNA TGTGCCAGCAGCCCGGGGGGAAGGAAATCAACTAATGAAAAACTGTTTTTT. Protein sequence: CASSPGGRKSTNEKLFF.

In this sample, this clonotype turned up many times. The V call is TRBV24-1, the J call TRBJ1-5; D might be TRBD1 (5 bases). The CDR3 loop spans 16 amino acids. Trimming cost V 3 bases and J 7 bases, with 18 bases left between them. Germline loops: CDR1 KGHDR, CDR2 SFDVKD. The CDR3 bases are TGTGCCACCAGTGATACCTTACGGGGCCCAGGCCAGCCCCAGCATTTT. It translates to CATSDTLRGPGQPQHF.

This clonotype was observed many times. V gene TRBV28 combines with J gene TRBJ1-4; maybe TRBD1 (6 bases). The CDR3 has 12 residues. Trimming took off 2 bases at V and 8 bases at J, with 6 bases between the two ends. The germline V gene has CDR1 MDHEN and CDR2 SYDVKM. The CDR3 DNA follows: TGTGCCAGCAGTTTACAGGGGGAAAAACTGTTTTTT. Amino acid sequence: CASSLQGEKLFF.

This clonotype showed up many times. The chain couples TRBV16 to TRBJ1-4; no clear D gene. The CDR3 spans 15 residues. Germline CDR1 reads KGHSY; CDR2 reads FQNENV. V lost 2 bases to trimming and J lost 8 bases, with 15 bases between them. CDR3 residues: CASSQQNGGGEKLFF. In DNA form, the CDR3 reads TGTGCCAGCAGCCAACAGAACGGCGGAGGAGAAAAACTGTTTTTT.

At least ten counts were recorded for this clonotype. The chain combines TRBV2 with TRBJ1-2, with 9 bases that match TRBD1. CDR3 size: 13 residues. V lost 7 bases to trimming and J lost 9 bases; unmatched junction nucleotides: 9. Germline CDR1 reads SNHLY; CDR2 reads FYNNEI. CDR3 protein: CASTTQGAHSYTF. The DNA of the CDR3 is TGTGCCAGCACTACACAGGGGGCGCACAGCTACACCTTC. Full variable domain (remainder filled in from reference TRBV2 and TRBJ1-2): EPEVTQTPSHQVTQMGQEVILRCVPISNHLYFYWYRQILGQKVEFLVSFYNNEISEKSEIFDDQFSVERPDGSNFTLKIRSTKLEDSAMYFCASTTQGAHSYTFGSGTRLTVV.

The chain uses TRBV11-2 and TRBJ2-2; D ambiguous. The V end lost 4 bases, the J end lost 4 bases, and 13 bases lay between the germline ends. This CDR3 contains 15 residues. Germline CDR1 SGHAT, CDR2 FQNNGV. The CDR3 bases are TGTGCCAGCAGCTCGCCGGATCGGGCCACCGGGGAGCTGTTTTTT. As protein: CASSSPDRATGELFF.

This clonotype was counted many times. The chain carries TRBV28 and TRBJ1-4; tentative D call: TRBD1 (6 bases). CDR3 size: 17 residues. Germline CDR1 and CDR2: MDHEN and SYDVKM. V lost 6 bases, J lost 6 bases, and 23 bases lay in between. The CDR3 DNA follows: TGTGCCAGCAGCCCGGTGGCGGCACAGGGTCAATATGAAAAACTGTTTTTT. Its translation is CASSPVAAQGQYEKLFF.

The chain is built from TRBV7-8 and TRBJ2-1; D might be TRBD2 (7 bases). The CDR3 contains 16 residues. Trimming shortened V by 2 bases and J by 9 bases, and 20 bases separated the two germline ends. In germline, CDR1 is SGHVS, CDR2 FQNEAQ. Here the CDR3 reads CASSLIVGGPEGEQFF. The CDR3 DNA sequence: TGTGCCAGCAGCTTAATTGTGGGGGGGCCCGAGGGTGAGCAGTTCTTC. The variable domain in full, with the rest retrieved from reference TRBV7-8 and TRBJ2-1, is GAGVSQSPRYKVAKRGQDVALRCDPISGHVSLFWYQQALGQGPEFLTYFQNEAQLDKSGLPSDRFFAERPEGSVSTLKIQRTQQEDSAVYLCASSLIVGGPEGEQFFGPGTRLTVL.

This clonotype was counted at least ten times. The DNA for the CDR3 is TGTGCCAGCGGAGAGGGAGGGGACATTCAGTACTTC. Protein: CASGEGGDIQYF. The J gene is TRBJ2-4, the V gene TRBV9; 7 bases are a match to TRBD2. This CDR3 region has 12 residues. Germline-derived CDR1 and CDR2 are SGDLS and YYNGEE. V dropped 7 bases and J dropped 8; count of bases not matched to a gene: 6. The full variable domain, with the rest looked up from reference TRBV9 and TRBJ2-4, is DSGVTQTPKHLITATGQRVTLRCSPRSGDLSVYWYQQSLDQGLQFLIQYYNGEERAKGNILERFSAQQFPDLHSELNLSSLELGDSALYFCASGEGGDIQYFGAGTRLSVL.

In its sample, this clonotype is medium-sized. The V call is TRBV6-5, the J call TRBJ2-1; D might be TRBD2 (6 bases). CDR1 and CDR2 from the germline V gene are MNHEY and SVGAGI. The germline V and J ends were trimmed by 4 bases and 6 bases, with 19 bases remaining between them. There are 16 residues in the CDR3. CDR3 residues: CASSSATGTPVNEQFF. The CDR3, as DNA: TGTGCCAGCAGTTCTGCCACCGGGACTCCCGTCAATGAGCAGTTCTTC.

The chain combines TRBV4-1 with TRBJ1-5; D unresolved. Germline V gene sequence: CDR1 MGHRA, CDR2 YSYEKL. CDR3 length: 15 amino acids. Trimming cost V 0 bases and J 5 bases, with 11 bases left between them. CDR3 region: CASSQDPNGDQPQHF. The CDR3 coding sequence is TGCGCCAGCAGCCAAGACCCGAATGGAGATCAGCCCCAGCATTTT.

This clonotype appeared many times. V usage is TRBV5-6 and J usage is TRBJ2-5, with D unresolved. Trimming took 2 bases from V and 7 from J, leaving 15 bases between them. CDR3 size: 14 residues. Germline V lookup: CDR1 SGHDT, CDR2 YYEEEE. CDR3 DNA sequence: TGTGCCAGCAGCTTTCAAAGTAACTCGGGGACCCAGTACTTC. Residues: CASSFQSNSGTQYF. The full variable domain, completed using reference TRBV5-6 and TRBJ2-5, is DAGVTQSPTHLIKTRGQQVTLRCSPKSGHDTVSWYQQALGQGPQFIFQYYEEEERQRGNFPDRFSGHQFPNYSSELNVNALLLGDSALYLCASSFQSNSGTQYFGPGTRLLVL.

In this sample, this clonotype turned up many times. This chain joins TRBV28 and TRBJ2-7; D is unclear. The length of the CDR3 is 12 residues. Germline lookup yields CDR1 MDHEN and CDR2 SYDVKM. V was shortened by 7 bases and J by 3 bases, with 10 bases between the two germline ends. CDR3 bases: TGTGCCAGCACCTTAGGATTCTACGAGCAGTACTTC. This gives the protein CASTLGFYEQYF.

This clonotype was seen repeatedly, ten times or more. The chain uses TRBV4-1 and TRBJ2-3; D possibly corresponds to TRBD1 (5 bases). Deletions cut 1 base from V and 2 bases from J, with 13 bases between. Germline lookup yields CDR1 MGHRA and CDR2 YSYEKL. The CDR3 spans 16 residues. In nucleotides, the CDR3 is TGCGCCAGCAGCCAAGGGCGACAGACCCTCACAGATACGCAGTATTTT. Its translation is CASSQGRQTLTDTQYF.

A single count supports this clonotype. J is TRBJ2-3 and V is TRBV20-1; 9 bases line up with TRBD2. Germline loops: CDR1 DFQATT, CDR2 SNEGSKA (reference sequence). The V gene end was trimmed by 6 bases and the J gene end by 2 bases; junction bases not matched to a gene: 9. This CDR3 has 15 residues. The CDR3 spells CSAIVTSGNTDTQYF. The DNA of the CDR3 is TGCAGTGCCATTGTGACTAGCGGTAACACAGATACGCAGTATTTT.

Notes on this clonotype: One end of the junction does not line up with germline, which may come from a read error. For the CDR3, the DNA is TGTGCCATCAGTTACGGGACACCGAGTGATACGCAGTATTTT. It encodes CAISYGTPSDTQYF. The chain carries TRBV6-1 and TRBJ2-3; D is possibly TRBD1 (6 bases). Germline V CDR1 and CDR2: MNHNS, SASEGT. CDR3 length equals 14 residues.

This rearrangement joins TRBV6-2 or TRBV6-3 to TRBJ1-6; D not resolved. The V gene lost 3 bases and the J gene lost 8 bases, with 11 bases spanning the gap. CDR1 is MNHEY, CDR2 SVGEGT, per germline. The CDR3 consists of 14 residues. The CDR3 DNA is TGTGCCAGCAGTTATATTCGGAGAGATTCACCCCTCCACTTT. Its translation: CASSYIRRDSPLHF.

V usage is TRBV7-2 and J usage is TRBJ2-5, with D uncertain. V shed 2 bases and J shed 5 bases, with 6 bases lying between them. The CDR3 spans 12 residues. Germline assignment: CDR1 SGHTA and CDR2 FQGNSA. The CDR3 DNA reads as TGTGCCAGCAGCTTACACCCGGAGACCCAGTACTTC. Translated: CASSLHPETQYF.

The chain has TRBV2 and TRBJ1-5; 8 nucleotides align to TRBD1. The CDR3 sequence is 15 residues long. Losses at the gene ends were 5 bases for V and 6 bases for J; bases not matched to a gene: 9. Germline-derived CDR1 and CDR2 are SNHLY and FYNNEI. The CDR3 DNA is TGTGCCAGCAGTTCCGGGACAGGTGGTTTTCAGCCCCAGCATTTT. Residues: CASSSGTGGFQPQHF.